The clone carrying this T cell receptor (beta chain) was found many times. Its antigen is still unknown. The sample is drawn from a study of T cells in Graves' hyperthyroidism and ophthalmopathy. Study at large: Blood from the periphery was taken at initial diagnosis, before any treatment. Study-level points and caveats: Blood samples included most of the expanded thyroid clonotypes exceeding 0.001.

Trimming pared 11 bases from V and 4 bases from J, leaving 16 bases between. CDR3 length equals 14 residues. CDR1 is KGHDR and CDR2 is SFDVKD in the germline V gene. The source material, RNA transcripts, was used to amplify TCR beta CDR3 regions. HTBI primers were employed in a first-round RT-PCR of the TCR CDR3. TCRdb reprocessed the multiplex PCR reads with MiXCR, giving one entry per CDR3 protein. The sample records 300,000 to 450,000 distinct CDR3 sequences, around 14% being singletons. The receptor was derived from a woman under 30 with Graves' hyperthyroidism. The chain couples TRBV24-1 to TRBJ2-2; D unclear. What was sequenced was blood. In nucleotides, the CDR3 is TGTGCCAACTCGGACGGAGCAGGCACCGGGGAGCTGTTTTTT. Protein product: CANSDGAGTGELFF.